Below, 27 T cell receptor beta chains from the same sample are listed, as sequenced in a study of cytotoxic CD8 clonotypes in ibrutinib-treated CLL. Clones were read by immunoSEQ multiplex PCR, and TCRdb kept only the in-frame ones, dropping some. The sample has approximately 42,000 clones, roughly two thirds seen once. Specimen: PBMCs, collected after 12 months of ibrutinib treatment. These receptors all stem from a human donor with chronic lymphocytic leukemia.

This clone was seen a handful of times. The chain has TRBV7-2 and TRBJ1-4; D not certain. The CDR3 runs 17 residues. Trimming took off 1 base at V and 0 bases at J, with 12 bases between the two ends. CDR1 and CDR2 from the germline V gene are SGHTA and FQGNSA. Here the CDR3 DNA reads TGTGCCAGCAGCTTAGACGTCCCGCCCTCAACTAATGAAAAACTGTTTTTT. Protein: CASSLDVPPSTNEKLFF.

The V and J genes are TRBV10-2 and TRBJ1-1, with D maybe TRBD1 (6 bases). In germline, CDR1 is WSHSY, CDR2 SAAADI. The CDR3 spans 14 residues. V lost 0 bases, J lost 4 bases, and 9 bases lay in between. The CDR3 spells CASSESAGATEAFF. Written as DNA, the CDR3 is TGCGCCAGCAGTGAGTCAGCAGGGGCCACTGAAGCTTTCTTT.

This clone showed up just a few times. The chain carries TRBV7-8 and TRBJ2-3; D unresolved. Trimming removed 8 bases from V and 6 bases from J, with 24 bases in between. Germline V CDR1 and CDR2: SGHVS, FQNEAQ. CDR3 length: 16 amino acids. DNA of the CDR3: TGTGCCAGCGGAGCTGGACCCGCAACGTTCACCGATACGCAGTATTTT. Encoded protein: CASGAGPATFTDTQYF.

V gene TRBV5-1 combines with J gene TRBJ1-5, with 8 nucleotides matching TRBD1. In germline, CDR1 is SGHRS, CDR2 YFSETQ. The CDR3 is 14 amino acids. V shed 5 bases and J 2 bases; nucleotides not matched to a gene: 3. The CDR3 DNA reads TGCGCCAGCAGTCTGGACAGGGGCAATCAGCCCCAGCATTTT. As protein: CASSLDRGNQPQHF.

This chain joins TRBV28 and TRBJ1-4, with D possibly TRBD1 on 5 matching bases. Germline CDR1 and CDR2: MDHEN and SYDVKM. Trimming left V 3 bases short and J 3 bases short, with 8 bases between. CDR3 length: 14 residues. The CDR3 bases are TGTGCCAGCAGTTTGATAGGGGCTAATGAAAAACTGTTTTTT. This gives the protein CASSLIGANEKLFF.

This clone was detected only a few times. The chain employs TRBV7-2 and TRBJ1-5; D gene uncertain. CDR1 is SGHTA and CDR2 is FQGNSA in the germline V gene. The CDR3 contains 15 residues. V was cut by 0 bases and J by 1 base, with 7 bases left in between. The DNA for the CDR3 is TGTGCCAGCAGCTTAGCAGGGCCGAGCAATCAGCCCCAGCATTTT. Amino acid sequence: CASSLAGPSNQPQHF.

The V gene is TRBV5-4, the J gene TRBJ2-1, with 9 bases fitting TRBD2. CDR3 length: 13 amino acids. In germline, CDR1 is SGHNT, CDR2 YYREEE (reference sequence). J lost 8 bases, V lost 5 bases, and 5 bases had no gene match. The CDR3 sequence is CASRIAGVDEQFF. In nucleotides, the CDR3 is TGTGCCAGCAGGATAGCGGGAGTCGATGAGCAGTTCTTC.

The chain has TRBV7-9 and TRBJ2-7; the D is unclear. Looked up from germline, CDR1 is SEHNR and CDR2 is FQNEAQ (reference sequence). Trimming took 5 bases from V and 3 from J, leaving 11 bases between them. The CDR3 covers 13 residues. The CDR3 sequence is CASSPESLYEQYF. CDR3 coding DNA: TGTGCCAGCAGCCCAGAGTCCCTCTACGAGCAGTACTTC.

V gene TRBV18 combines with J gene TRBJ1-2; D is uncertain. Deletions cut 3 bases from V and 5 bases from J, with 7 bases between. The CDR3 is made up of 12 amino acids. From germline, CDR1 is KGHSH and CDR2 LQKENI. CDR3 region: CASSPGGYGYTF. The CDR3 coding sequence is TGTGCCAGCTCACCGGGTGGTTATGGCTACACCTTC.

This clone came up once. The rearrangement uses TRBV30 and TRBJ1-1, with a tentative D call TRBD1 (5 bases). This CDR3 region has 14 residues. The germline gives CDR1 GTSNPN, CDR2 SVGIG (reference sequence). Trimming removed 0 bases from V and 0 bases from J, with 8 bases in between. CDR3 sequence (DNA): TGTGCCTGGAGTGTAGCAGGGATGAACACTGAAGCTTTCTTT. Translation: CAWSVAGMNTEAFF.

The chain is built from TRBV14 and TRBJ1-1; D is ambiguous. Trimming shortened V by 4 bases and J by 6 bases, and 15 bases separated the two germline ends. Germline V gene data show CDR1 as SGHDN and CDR2 as FVKESK. The CDR3 spans 14 residues. The CDR3 DNA reads TGTGCCAGCAGCCCCGGGAGGTTTAGCGCTGAAGCTTTCTTT. Protein product: CASSPGRFSAEAFF.

The chain has TRBV5-6 and TRBJ2-2; D tentatively fits TRBD1 or TRBD2 (5 bases each). Germline CDR1 reads SGHDT; CDR2 reads YYEEEE. Trimming cost V 5 bases and J 0 bases, with 17 bases left between them. The CDR3 has 17 amino acids. The CDR3: CASSPATGRANTGELFF. The DNA of the CDR3 is TGTGCCAGCAGTCCTGCAACGGGACGGGCGAACACCGGGGAGCTGTTTTTT.

The chain couples TRBV5-4 to TRBJ2-3; D not certain. Looked up from germline, CDR1 is SGHNT and CDR2 is YYREEE (reference sequence). Trimming took off 2 bases at V and 6 bases at J, with 7 bases between the two ends. The CDR3 spans 12 residues. CDR3 sequence (DNA): TGTGCCAGCAGCTTTTTCCTGGATACGCAGTATTTT. Translating gives CASSFFLDTQYF.

This sequence joins TRBV9 and TRBJ1-4; 7 nucleotides align to TRBD1. Per the germline V gene, CDR1 is SGDLS and CDR2 is YYNGEE. CDR3 length: 16 residues. V was pared by 3 bases and J by 4 bases, with 9 bases of the junction left unmatched. The DNA for the CDR3 is TGTGCCAGCAGCGCGCAGGTGGGACAGATTAATGAAAAACTGTTTTTT. Protein product: CASSAQVGQINEKLFF.

This chain joins TRBV18 and TRBJ2-6; D is perhaps TRBD1 (6 bases). The CDR3 contains 16 residues. Germline V gene lookup returns CDR1 KGHSH and CDR2 LQKENI. The V end was cut by 5 bases, the J end by 0 bases, with 11 bases between. The CDR3 nucleotides read TGTGCCAGCTCAGACAGGCTCAGCTCTGGGGCCAACGTCCTGACTTTC. Protein sequence: CASSDRLSSGANVLTF.

This clone ranks as medium-sized. The rearrangement uses TRBV19 and TRBJ2-1; TRBD2 matches at 14 bases. With 6 bases clipped from V and 7 bases from J, the junction kept 5 bases outside the gene matches. The germline V gene encodes CDR1 LNHDA and CDR2 SQIVND (reference sequence). This CDR3 is 15 amino acids long. CDR3 protein: CASSGLAGGWNEQFF. The CDR3 nucleotides read TGTGCCAGTAGCGGACTAGCGGGAGGTTGGAATGAGCAGTTCTTC.

This chain connects TRBV11-2 to TRBJ1-5, with no clear D. The CDR3 runs to 14 residues. The V gene lost 1 base and the J gene lost 4 bases, with 8 bases spanning the gap. From germline, CDR1 is SGHAT and CDR2 FQNNGV. The CDR3 nucleotides are TGTGCCAGCAGCTTAGGGGCACCTAATCAGCCCCAGCATTTT. The encoded protein is CASSLGAPNQPQHF.

The chain uses TRBV11-2 and TRBJ2-7, with D perhaps TRBD2 (6 bases). In germline, CDR1 is SGHAT, CDR2 FQNNGV. The CDR3 is made up of 13 amino acids. V was cut by 5 bases and J by 7 bases, with 15 bases left in between. CDR3 loop: CASSLGPAGEQYF. The CDR3 region has the DNA TGTGCCAGCAGCCTCGGGCCCGCGGGGGAGCAGTACTTC.

The chain recombines TRBV29-1 with TRBJ2-1, with D perhaps TRBD2 (6 bases). Germline V gives CDR1 SQVTM, CDR2 ANQGSEA. The V gene lost 4 bases and the J gene lost 8 bases, with 12 bases spanning the gap. This CDR3 has 12 residues. The chain's CDR3 is CSVGGDRDEQFF. DNA for the CDR3: TGCAGCGTTGGGGGGGATCGGGATGAGCAGTTCTTC.

This clone was seen a handful of times. J is TRBJ2-5 and V is TRBV25-1; TRBD2 agrees at 13 bases. The CDR3 loop spans 16 amino acids. Trimming removed 3 bases from V and 0 bases from J; junction bases left unmatched: 1. The germline gives CDR1 MGHDK, CDR2 SYGVNS. The CDR3 sequence: CASSEGLAGYQETQYF. DNA of the CDR3: TGTGCCAGCAGTGAGGGACTAGCGGGGTACCAAGAGACCCAGTACTTC.

The chain recombines TRBV28 with TRBJ2-5; D not certain. V gave up 3 bases and J gave up 10 bases, with 9 bases separating them. The germline CDR1 and CDR2 sequences are MDHEN and SYDVKM. The CDR3 loop spans 11 amino acids. CDR3 bases: TGTGCCAGCAGTTTCAGAGCCCTCCAGTACTTC. Amino acid sequence: CASSFRALQYF.

The table lists this clone with a count of one. The chain carries TRBV29-1 and TRBJ1-3; possibly TRBD1 for D (5 bases). The CDR3 loop spans 12 amino acids. V lost 7 bases to trimming and J lost 11 bases, with 18 bases between them. Germline V gene lookup returns CDR1 SQVTM and CDR2 ANQGSEA. The CDR3 reads CSAMLGPRAIYF. The DNA of the CDR3 is TGCAGCGCCATGCTGGGACCGAGGGCCATATATTTT.

The chain uses TRBV28 and TRBJ1-5; TRBD1 matches 11 bases. This CDR3 has 17 amino acids. Germline CDR1 is MDHEN and CDR2 is SYDVKM. With V trimmed by 7 bases and J by 0 bases, 8 bases remained unmatched. For the CDR3, the DNA is TGTGCCAGCAAGGACAGGGGGCTCCGAAATAGCAATCAGCCCCAGCATTTT. It specifies CASKDRGLRNSNQPQHF.

V usage is TRBV4-1 and J usage is TRBJ2-2; possible D gene TRBD1, 6 bases. The V gene lost 1 base and the J gene lost 4 bases, with 10 bases spanning the gap. The CDR3 has 15 amino acids. The germline V gene encodes CDR1 MGHRA and CDR2 YSYEKL. The CDR3 region is CASSQGLRGTGELFF. The CDR3 DNA reads TGCGCCAGCAGCCAAGGGCTCAGGGGCACCGGGGAGCTGTTTTTT.

This chain uses TRBV2 with TRBJ1-5, with 7 bases matching TRBD1. Germline trimming cut 6 bases from V and 0 bases from J; bases unmatched to any gene: 5. Germline V lookup: CDR1 SNHLY, CDR2 FYNNEI. The CDR3 consists of 15 residues. Here the CDR3 DNA reads TGTGCCAGCAGGAGGGACAGCCATAGCAATCAGCCCCAGCATTTT. It encodes CASRRDSHSNQPQHF. The full variable domain, rest sourced from reference TRBV2 and TRBJ1-5, is EPEVTQTPSHQVTQMGQEVILRCVPISNHLYFYWYRQILGQKVEFLVSFYNNEISEKSEIFDDQFSVERPDGSNFTLKIRSTKLEDSAMYFCASRRDSHSNQPQHFGDGTRLSIL.

This clone was detected a few times. The chain combines TRBV9 with TRBJ1-2, with D unresolved. Trimming left V 0 bases short and J 4 bases short, with 10 bases between. CDR1 SGDLS and CDR2 YYNGEE come from the germline V gene. This CDR3 has 14 residues. CDR3 residues: CASSVGYGTYGYTF. In nucleotides, the CDR3 is TGTGCCAGCAGCGTAGGGTATGGCACCTATGGCTACACCTTC. Complete variable domain (other parts from reference TRBV9 and TRBJ1-2): DSGVTQTPKHLITATGQRVTLRCSPRSGDLSVYWYQQSLDQGLQFLIQYYNGEERAKGNILERFSAQQFPDLHSELNLSSLELGDSALYFCASSVGYGTYGYTFGSGTRLTVV.

This clone appeared a few times. The chain carries TRBV25-1 and TRBJ1-1; D possibly corresponds to TRBD1 (6 bases). There are 14 residues in the CDR3. Deletions cut 2 bases from V and 3 bases from J, with 10 bases between. Germline assignment: CDR1 MGHDK and CDR2 SYGVNS. The DNA for the CDR3 is TGTGCCAGCAGTGAAGTGAGGGGGGACACTGAAGCTTTCTTT. Encoded protein: CASSEVRGDTEAFF.